Presented here are 24 T cell receptor beta chains from one specimen sequenced in a study of blood T cell repertoires in COVID-19. Sequencing was performed with immunoSEQ multiplex PCR; in TCRdb, only in-frame clones are kept and a portion is missing. The sample shows around 250,000 clones, around 90% of them seen only once. The sequenced sample consisted of PBMCs or T cells enriched from blood (not recorded which). The receptors shown here come from a human donor in a cohort exposed to, infected with or recovered from COVID-19 (not recorded which). The donor label of this sample is uncertain.

The CDR3 coding sequence is TGTGCCAGCAGTTTGACAGGGACTGGAAACACCATATATTTT. This codes for CASSLTGTGNTIYF. V usage is TRBV27 and J usage is TRBJ1-3; 7 nucleotides line up with TRBD1. This CDR3 spans 14 amino acids. CDR1 and CDR2 (germline): MNHEY, SMNVEV (reference sequence). Trimming at V came to 3 bases and at J to 2 bases, leaving 1 base not matched to a gene.

The rearrangement uses TRBV30 and TRBJ2-7; D perhaps matches TRBD2 (5 bases). Per the germline V gene, CDR1 is GTSNPN and CDR2 is SVGIG (reference sequence). This CDR3 spans 14 amino acids. Between the trimmed V and J ends, which lost 4 bases and 4 bases, there was a span of 17 bases. The chain's CDR3 is CAWKPLGEGYEQYF. The CDR3 DNA follows: TGTGCCTGGAAACCCCTGGGTGAGGGTTACGAGCAGTACTTC.

In this sample, this clone turned up a few times. The chain couples TRBV5-5 to TRBJ2-3; D may be TRBD2 (7 bases). The CDR3 runs to 18 residues. Trimming took 4 bases from V and 0 from J, leaving 21 bases between them. Germline V gene sequence: CDR1 SGHKS, CDR2 YYEKEE (reference sequence). The CDR3 DNA follows: TGTGCCAGCAGCCCCTCCCGGGGGGCTCCATCTAGCACAGATACGCAGTATTTT. Its protein is CASSPSRGAPSSTDTQYF.

The V and J genes are TRBV29-1 and TRBJ1-5; no reliable D call. V was clipped by 4 bases and J by 6 bases, with 13 bases between them. CDR3 length equals 13 residues. The germline gives CDR1 SQVTM, CDR2 ANQGSEA. The CDR3, as DNA: TGCAGCGTTGCGGGGATTGTAGGTCAGCCCCAGCATTTT. This codes for CSVAGIVGQPQHF.

The chain links TRBV4-1 to TRBJ1-2; 7 nucleotides line up with TRBD1. Per germline, CDR1 MGHRA and CDR2 YSYEKL. The CDR3 runs 17 residues. Trimming cost V 0 bases and J 9 bases; bases outside gene matches: 16. The CDR3 coding sequence is TGCGCCAGCAGCCAAGATCTGGGGGGTTTGACAGGGCGGAGCTACACCTTC. Its translation: CASSQDLGGLTGRSYTF.

The chain combines TRBV5-1 with TRBJ2-2; 9 positions agree with TRBD1. Looked up from germline, CDR1 is SGHRS and CDR2 is YFSETQ. The trim removed 7 bases at V and 4 bases at J, leaving 14 bases unmatched. The CDR3 is made up of 17 amino acids. The CDR3 nucleotides read TGCGCCAGCGACGGGTTCGGGACAGGGTCGAGCACCGGGGAGCTGTTTTTT. It yields the protein CASDGFGTGSSTGELFF.

The chain is built from TRBV5-6 and TRBJ2-5, with D possibly being TRBD2 (5 bases). The CDR3 extends over 15 amino acids. In germline, CDR1 is SGHDT, CDR2 YYEEEE. The germline V and J ends were trimmed by 9 bases and 0 bases, with 18 bases remaining between them. CDR3 sequence: CATYLGGSYQETQYF. The DNA of the CDR3 is TGTGCCACATACCTCGGAGGCTCGTACCAAGAGACCCAGTACTTC.

The V and J genes are TRBV6-5 and TRBJ2-3, with TRBD2 matching 12 bases. The CDR3 sequence is 14 residues long. Per the germline V gene, CDR1 is MNHEY and CDR2 is SVGAGI. V shed 7 bases, J shed 4 bases, and the junction held 3 bases outside the gene matches. The CDR3 reads CASTRTSGADTQYF. The CDR3, as DNA: TGTGCCAGCACCCGGACTAGCGGGGCAGATACGCAGTATTTT.

The CDR3 is CASSQDRTGSSYEQYF. The CDR3 DNA reads as TGCGCCAGCAGCCAAGATCGGACAGGTAGCTCCTACGAGCAGTACTTC. The J gene is TRBJ2-7, the V gene TRBV4-3; the match to TRBD1 covers 7 bases. This CDR3 spans 16 amino acids. Germline V gene sequence: CDR1 LGHNA, CDR2 YSLEER. V gave up 0 bases and J gave up 0 bases; unmatched junction bases: 5.

The V call is TRBV28, the J call TRBJ2-7; TRBD2 is a possible D gene (5 bases). V was pared by 2 bases and J by 1 base, with 12 bases between. CDR3 length equals 15 residues. Per germline, CDR1 MDHEN and CDR2 SYDVKM. The CDR3 here is CASSLGGQASYEQYF. The CDR3 region has the DNA TGTGCCAGCAGTTTAGGCGGGCAGGCGTCCTACGAGCAGTACTTC.

This clone showed up just once. V usage is TRBV27 and J usage is TRBJ1-5; no clear D gene. Trimming pared 4 bases from V and 11 bases from J, leaving 15 bases between. Germline CDR1 MNHEY, CDR2 SMNVEV (reference sequence). This CDR3 is 13 amino acids long. CDR3 DNA: TGTGCCAGCAGTTACCAGACCAACGCGGCCCAGCATTTT. It specifies CASSYQTNAAQHF.

This clone was seen just once. DNA of the CDR3: TGTGCCTGGAGTCGGGGGGGTTCCTCCTCCTACAATGAGCAGTTCTTC. Its protein is CAWSRGGSSSYNEQFF. The chain is built from TRBV30 and TRBJ2-1, with 8 positions matching TRBD2. Germline V gives CDR1 GTSNPN, CDR2 SVGIG (reference sequence). The V gene end was trimmed by 2 bases and the J gene end by 0 bases; junction bases not matched to a gene: 6. There are 16 residues in the CDR3.

The genes are TRBV13 and TRBJ1-1; D is unclear. Germline V gives CDR1 PRHDT, CDR2 FYEKMQ (reference sequence). The CDR3 is 15 residues long. V was pared by 3 bases and J by 0 bases, with 11 bases between. The DNA of the CDR3 is TGTGCCAGCAGCTTGGGCCTCTCAATGAACACTGAAGCTTTCTTT. It specifies CASSLGLSMNTEAFF.

The count of this clone is one. The V call is TRBV25-1, the J call TRBJ2-3, with 10 nucleotides matching TRBD2. In germline, CDR1 is MGHDK, CDR2 SYGVNS. The CDR3 spans 15 residues. V lost 6 bases to trimming and J lost 3 bases; unmatched junction nucleotides: 6. The CDR3 nucleotides read TGTGCCAGCAGACCACATAGCGGGGGGACAGATACGCAGTATTTT. Translated, it gives CASRPHSGGTDTQYF.

V gene TRBV2 combines with J gene TRBJ1-3, with D maybe TRBD1 (6 bases). Germline lookup yields CDR1 SNHLY and CDR2 FYNNEI. Trimming removed 4 bases from V and 1 base from J, with 14 bases in between. CDR3 length: 16 amino acids. CDR3 DNA: TGTGCCAGCAGTGGGGCGACAGGCCGTTCTGGAAACACCATATATTTT. This gives the protein CASSGATGRSGNTIYF.

This clone was counted once. The rearrangement joins TRBV19 to TRBJ1-2; 7 nucleotides agree with TRBD1. V was pared by 4 bases and J by 10 bases, with 9 bases of the junction left unmatched. Germline V gene sequence: CDR1 LNHDA, CDR2 SQIVND (reference sequence). This CDR3 contains 13 residues. The CDR3 DNA is TGTGCCAGTAGTAATTCCGGGACAGATCTCTACACCTTC. Translation gives CASSNSGTDLYTF.

In DNA, the CDR3 is TGCGCCAGCAGCTTGGATGGAGACAGGGTTGCTGAAGCTTTCTTT. Residues: CASSLDGDRVAEAFF. The chain has TRBV5-1 and TRBJ1-1, with TRBD1 identical over 7 bases. The V gene end was trimmed by 0 bases and the J gene end by 6 bases; junction bases not matched to a gene: 8. Per germline, CDR1 SGHRS and CDR2 YFSETQ. CDR3 length equals 15 residues.

The chain is built from TRBV5-4 and TRBJ1-1; 12 nucleotides align to TRBD1. Germline loops: CDR1 SGHNT, CDR2 YYREEE (reference sequence). The junction had 3 bases not matched to a gene; V was cut back by 5 bases and J by 4 bases. The CDR3 is 14 residues long. The CDR3 nucleotides read TGTGCCAGCAGGGGGGACAGGGGGCTCACTGAAGCTTTCTTT. Amino acid sequence: CASRGDRGLTEAFF.

The rearrangement joins TRBV29-1 to TRBJ1-1; the match to TRBD1 covers 7 bases. J was trimmed by 4 bases and V by 4 bases; bases with no gene match: 6. This CDR3 spans 13 amino acids. Germline values: CDR1 SQVTM, CDR2 ANQGSEA. In DNA form, the CDR3 reads TGCAGCGTTGTCAGGGGGGATTTCACTGAAGCTTTCTTT. Its protein product is CSVVRGDFTEAFF.

The chain employs TRBV2 and TRBJ1-6; TRBD1 agrees at 7 bases. V gave up 6 bases and J gave up 7 bases; unmatched junction bases: 3. The length of the CDR3 is 13 residues. Germline V gene lookup returns CDR1 SNHLY and CDR2 FYNNEI. The CDR3 loop reads CASRSGQNSPLHF. In DNA form, the CDR3 reads TGTGCCAGCAGGTCGGGACAGAATTCACCCCTCCACTTT.

This chain connects TRBV18 to TRBJ2-4, with D possibly being TRBD2 (5 bases). The CDR3 is 13 residues long. Trimming stripped 11 bases from V and 1 base from J, with 12 bases between. Looked up from germline, CDR1 is KGHSH and CDR2 is LQKENI. CDR3 in DNA: TGTGCCCACCCCGGGGAGGCCAAAAACATTCAGTACTTC. This translates into CAHPGEAKNIQYF.

This clone was observed a few times. J is TRBJ1-1 and V is TRBV12-3 or TRBV12-4; D is possibly TRBD1 (5 bases). The CDR3 sequence is 13 residues long. V was cut by 6 bases and J by 0 bases, with 8 bases left in between. The CDR3 protein is CASRPTVNTEAFF. CDR3 bases: TGTGCCAGCAGGCCGACAGTGAACACTGAAGCTTTCTTT.

The chain links TRBV27 to TRBJ2-7, with D tentatively TRBD1 (5 bases). Deletions cut 2 bases from V and 6 bases from J, with 8 bases between. Germline loops: CDR1 MNHEY, CDR2 SMNVEV (reference sequence). This CDR3 has 12 residues. CDR3 DNA: TGTGCCAGCAGTTTAGGCCAGGGCGAGCAGTACTTC. Encoded protein: CASSLGQGEQYF.

J is TRBJ2-7 and V is TRBV5-1, with D maybe TRBD1 (5 bases). The CDR3 is made up of 14 amino acids. The V end lost 1 base, the J end lost 0 bases, and 8 bases lay between the germline ends. Germline assignment: CDR1 SGHRS and CDR2 YFSETQ. As DNA, the CDR3 is TGCGCCAGCAGCTTGAGCACAGGCTCCTACGAGCAGTACTTC. Amino acids: CASSLSTGSYEQYF.